Below, 15 T cell receptor beta chains from the same sample are listed, as sequenced in a study of OX40 agonist ivuxolimab in advanced cancers. TCRdb's table, derived via immunoSEQ multiplex PCR, lists solely in-frame clones and lacks some. The table lists 70,000 to 95,000 clones, 80% to 90% of them singletons. The sample was CD4+ or CD8+ T cells sorted from blood, taken in a trial of the OX40 agonist ivuxolimab. The receptors were sampled from an adult with an advanced solid tumor such as melanoma, head and neck, liver or kidney cancer.

The chain is built from TRBV10-3 and TRBJ1-4, with 8 bases aligning to TRBD1. The trim removed 6 bases at V and 3 bases at J, leaving 6 bases unmatched. Germline values: CDR1 ENHRY, CDR2 SYGVKD. This CDR3 spans 15 amino acids. The chain's CDR3 is CAIRKTGDANEKLFF. DNA for the CDR3: TGTGCCATCAGGAAGACAGGGGACGCTAATGAAAAACTGTTTTTT.

The chain recombines TRBV4-1 with TRBJ1-3; D uncertain. The ends were cut back, 2 bases at V and 7 bases at J, with 18 bases in the middle. Germline CDR1 and CDR2: MGHRA and YSYEKL. The CDR3 sequence is 16 residues long. Here the CDR3 DNA reads TGCGCCAGCAGCCAATTACTCAGGACCCGGTCGAACACCATATATTTT. It yields the protein CASSQLLRTRSNTIYF.

CDR3 sequence (DNA): TGTGCCAGCAGCCAAGCGAATAGCGGGGGAAATGAGCAGTTCTTC. This codes for CASSQANSGGNEQFF. The chain combines TRBV4-2 with TRBJ2-1; 9 bases align to TRBD2. V was pared by 1 base and J by 7 bases, with 5 bases of the junction left unmatched. CDR3 length equals 15 residues. The V gene's germline CDR1 is LGHNA and CDR2 YNFKEQ.

V and J are TRBV11-2 and TRBJ2-7; TRBD2 matches at 9 bases. The V gene end was trimmed by 1 base and the J gene end by 2 bases; junction bases not matched to a gene: 6. The CDR3 is 16 amino acids. Germline V CDR1 and CDR2: SGHAT, FQNNGV. CDR3 in amino acids: CASSLALAGGPYEQYF. As DNA, the CDR3 is TGTGCCAGCAGCTTAGCGCTCGCGGGAGGGCCCTACGAGCAGTACTTC.

J is TRBJ2-5 and V is TRBV5-8; TRBD2 might be the D (6 bases). Germline lookup yields CDR1 SGHTS and CDR2 YDEGEE. The CDR3 is 16 residues long. Trimming cost V 0 bases and J 4 bases, with 16 bases left between them. CDR3 sequence: CASSLGDGGFTETQYF. Here the CDR3 DNA reads TGTGCCAGCAGCTTGGGGGACGGGGGATTTACAGAGACCCAGTACTTC.

The chain uses TRBV30 and TRBJ1-2; perhaps TRBD1 as D (6 bases). This CDR3 is 17 amino acids long. Germline V gene data show CDR1 as GTSNPN and CDR2 as SVGIG (reference sequence). Trimming removed 0 bases at V and 3 bases at J, with 20 bases between. Here the CDR3 DNA reads TGTGCCTGGAGTGTAAGGACAGCTCGATGGAAGGACTATGGCTACACCTTC. Translated, it gives CAWSVRTARWKDYGYTF.

The J gene is TRBJ2-5, the V gene TRBV6-5; D gene ambiguous. V lost 0 bases and J 4 bases, leaving 9 bases between the germline ends. CDR3 length: 14 amino acids. Germline V gene data show CDR1 as MNHEY and CDR2 as SVGAGI. The chain's CDR3 is CASSYSRGSETQYF. The CDR3 DNA reads TGTGCCAGCAGTTACTCGAGAGGCTCAGAGACCCAGTACTTC.

V and J are TRBV10-3 and TRBJ2-3, with TRBD1 as a possible D gene (5 bases). CDR1 and CDR2 (germline): ENHRY, SYGVKD. The CDR3 spans 13 residues. V lost 4 bases and J lost 0, with 5 bases in between. CDR3 coding DNA: TGTGCCATCAGTGGACAGAGCACAGATACGCAGTATTTT. This codes for CAISGQSTDTQYF.

This clone came up a few times. This rearrangement joins TRBV7-3 to TRBJ1-1, with D tentatively TRBD1 (5 bases). Trimming removed 6 bases at V and 2 bases at J, with 10 bases between. The germline gives CDR1 SGHTA, CDR2 FQGTGA. This CDR3 region has 13 residues. The CDR3 DNA follows: TGTGCCAGCAGGCAGACAGCTAACACTGAAGCTTTCTTT. Its protein product is CASRQTANTEAFF.

This chain connects TRBV29-1 to TRBJ2-1; no firm D call. There are 12 residues in the CDR3. V gave up 0 bases and J gave up 7 bases, with 7 bases separating them. Germline CDR1 and CDR2: SQVTM and ANQGSEA. CDR3 residues: CSVEEPRNEQFF. The CDR3 DNA reads TGCAGCGTTGAAGAGCCGAGGAATGAGCAGTTCTTC.

The rearrangement joins TRBV30 to TRBJ2-2, with D possibly being TRBD2 (6 bases). V gave up 4 bases and J gave up 1 base, with 10 bases separating them. In germline, CDR1 is GTSNPN, CDR2 SVGIG (reference sequence). This CDR3 is built from 14 residues. The CDR3 sequence is CAWNMGGNTGELFF. The CDR3 DNA reads as TGTGCCTGGAACATGGGGGGGAACACCGGGGAGCTGTTTTTT.

The chain has TRBV7-9 and TRBJ2-3, with 7 bases identical to TRBD1. Trimming removed 1 base from V and 3 bases from J; junction bases left unmatched: 1. CDR3 length equals 14 residues. CDR1 is SEHNR, CDR2 FQNEAQ, per germline (reference sequence). DNA of the CDR3: TGTGCCAGCAGCTTAGGACAGGGAACAGATACGCAGTATTTT. Translating gives CASSLGQGTDTQYF.

Worth noting for this clone: A junction end diverges from the germline sequence, so it may reflect a read error. This chain connects TRBV10-3 to TRBJ2-2; 8 bases are a match to TRBD1. In germline, CDR1 is ENHRY, CDR2 SYGVKD. CDR3 length: 15 amino acids. CDR3 DNA sequence: TGTGCCAGCAGCCCCCAACAGGGGGGCACCGGGGGGCTGTTTTTT. The encoded protein is CASSPQQGGTGGLFF.

The genes are TRBV9 and TRBJ1-3; D unresolved. Trimming pared 4 bases from V and 2 bases from J, leaving 13 bases between. Per germline, CDR1 SGDLS and CDR2 YYNGEE. This CDR3 is built from 15 residues. The CDR3 DNA reads TGTGCCAGCAGCTCGCTCGGCGTCCCTGGAAACACCATATATTTT. This codes for CASSSLGVPGNTIYF.

The V call is TRBV14, the J call TRBJ1-4; maybe TRBD1 (6 bases). Trimming pared 8 bases from V and 5 bases from J, leaving 18 bases between. Looked up from germline, CDR1 is SGHDN and CDR2 is FVKESK. The CDR3 runs 15 residues. CDR3 loop: CASELPGQLNEKLFF. The CDR3 DNA reads as TGTGCCAGCGAATTACCGGGACAACTAAATGAAAAACTGTTTTTT.